This T cell receptor beta chain stems from a study of shared clonotypes between healthy human individuals. Overall study findings and caveats: The naive CD4 repertoires of several donors were compared, and around 4.9% of clonotypes were shared. As a rule, naive subsets had a larger estimated richness than memory subsets.

Germline V gives CDR1 MNHNY, CDR2 SVGAGI (reference sequence). Deletions cut 7 bases from V and 4 bases from J, with 16 bases between. This CDR3 is 14 amino acids long. Turning to this clone: Antigen unknown.

This table comes from immunoSEQ multiplex PCR, and its TCRdb copy is limited to in-frame clones, with some not included. The sample holds 2 million to 3 million clones, 93% seen once. All donors were Caucasian adults living in Nashville, Tennessee. It was into CD45RA+ naive and CD45RA-negative memory subsets that the CD4+ cells were split. The source of this sequence is a man aged 18 to 30 in good health. Some clones in this sample may be carry-over from other donors' samples. The sample taken for sequencing was naive CD4+ T cells from PBMCs. Subset reported: CD45RA+ positively selected. The chain combines TRBV6-6 with TRBJ1-2; tentatively, D is TRBD1 (6 bases). The CDR3 loop is CASNLPGQIYGYTF. The CDR3 DNA follows: TGTGCCAGCAATCTGCCTGGACAGATCTATGGCTACACCTTC.